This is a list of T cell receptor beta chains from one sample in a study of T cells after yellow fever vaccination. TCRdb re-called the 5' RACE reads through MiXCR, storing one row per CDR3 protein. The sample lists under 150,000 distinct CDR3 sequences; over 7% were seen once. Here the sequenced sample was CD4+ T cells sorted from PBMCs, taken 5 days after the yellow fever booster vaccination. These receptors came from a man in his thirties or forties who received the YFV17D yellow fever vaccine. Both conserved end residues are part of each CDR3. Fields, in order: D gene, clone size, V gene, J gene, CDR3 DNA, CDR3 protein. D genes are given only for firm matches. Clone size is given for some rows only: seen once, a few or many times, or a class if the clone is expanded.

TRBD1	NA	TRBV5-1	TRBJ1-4	TGCGCCAGCAGCTTGTCAGGAGGGGACAGTGAAAAACTGTTTTTT	CASSLSGGDSEKLFF
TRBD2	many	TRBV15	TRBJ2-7	TGTGCCACCAGCAGTAGACTAGCGGGAGAGTACGAGCAGTACTTC	CATSSRLAGEYEQYF
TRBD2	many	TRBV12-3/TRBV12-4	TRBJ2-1	TGTGCCAGCAGCTTAGCGGGAGCCTACAATGAGCAGTTCTTC	CASSLAGAYNEQFF
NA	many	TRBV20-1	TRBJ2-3	TGCAGTGCTAGAGGTCTAGGAGGTAGCGGAGATACGCAGTATTTT	CSARGLGGSGDTQYF
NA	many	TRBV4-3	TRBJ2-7	TGCGCCAGCAGCCAAGAGCCTCGGAGTGGGCAGTACTTC	CASSQEPRSGQYF
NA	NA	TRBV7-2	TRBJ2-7	TGTGCCAGCAGCTTTTCGGGCGGGGGCCCCCTTTACCAGCAGTACTTC	CASSFSGGGPLYQQYF
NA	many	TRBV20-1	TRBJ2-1	TGCAGTGCCCGACTTGGGCGGGAATACGAGCAGTTCTTC	CSARLGREYEQFF
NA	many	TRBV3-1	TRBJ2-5	TGTGCCAGCAGCCAAGGGCTGGGGAAAGTGGAGACCCAGTACTTC	CASSQGLGKVETQYF
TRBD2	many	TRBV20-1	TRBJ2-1	TGCAGTGCTAGACTAGCGGGGGCTTACAATGAGCAGTTCTTC	CSARLAGAYNEQFF
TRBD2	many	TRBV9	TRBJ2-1	TGTGCCAGCAGCCCAAGCGGGAGGGCCGGTAATGAGCAGTTCTTC	CASSPSGRAGNEQFF
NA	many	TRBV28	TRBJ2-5	TGTGCCAGCAGTTTACCGGGGGCTCGGGAGACCCAGTACTTC	CASSLPGARETQYF
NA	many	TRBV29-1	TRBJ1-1	TGCAGCGTTCTGCTCGTAATGAACACTGAAGCTTTCTTT	CSVLLVMNTEAFF
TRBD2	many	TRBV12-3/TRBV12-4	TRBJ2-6	TGTGCCAGCAGTTTGAGGGGAGGGTCTGGGGCCAACGTCCTGACTTTC	CASSLRGGSGANVLTF
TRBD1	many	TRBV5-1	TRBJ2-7	TGCGCCAGCAGTCCGGGACAGGGTCATTACGAGCAGTACTTC	CASSPGQGHYEQYF
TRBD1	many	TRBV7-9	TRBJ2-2	TGTGCCCGCTTACCGGGACAGGGGCCCGGGGAGCTGTTTTTT	CARLPGQGPGELFF
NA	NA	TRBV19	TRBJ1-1	TGTGCCAGAAAAGACGGCGGCCCTGAAGCTTTCTTT	CARKDGGPEAFF
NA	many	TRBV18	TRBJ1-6	TGTGCCAGCTCATCGGACGGTAATTCACCCCTCCACTTT	CASSSDGNSPLHF
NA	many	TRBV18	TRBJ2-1	TGTGCCAGCTCACCGAGTGGCACTCCCGGTTACAATGAGCAGTTCTTC	CASSPSGTPGYNEQFF
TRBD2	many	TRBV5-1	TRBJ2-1	TGCGCCAGCAGGTCGGCTAGCGGTTACAATGAGCAGTTCTTC	CASRSASGYNEQFF
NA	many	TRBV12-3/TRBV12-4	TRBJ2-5	TGTGCCAGTGGACAATCCAGGGGGACCCAGTACTTC	CASGQSRGTQYF
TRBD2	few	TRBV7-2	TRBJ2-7	TGTGCCAGCCGGACTAGCGGGAGTCTCGAGCAGTACTTC	CASRTSGSLEQYF
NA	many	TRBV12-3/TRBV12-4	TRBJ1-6	TGTGCCAGCAGTTTAGGGGGACTGTCACCCCTCCACTTT	CASSLGGLSPLHF
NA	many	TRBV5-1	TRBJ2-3	TGCGCCAGCAGCTTGGTAGATAGCACAGATACGCAGTATTTT	CASSLVDSTDTQYF
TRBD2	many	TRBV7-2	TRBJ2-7	TGTGCCAGCAGCCTTGGACTAGCGGGAGCCTCGGGACAGTACTTC	CASSLGLAGASGQYF
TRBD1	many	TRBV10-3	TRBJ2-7	TGTGCCATCAGTAGGGACAGGCCCTTCTACGAGCAGTACTTC	CAISRDRPFYEQYF
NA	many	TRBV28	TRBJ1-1	TGTGCCAGCAGTACCGAAGGTCCCCTCCTTGAAGCTTTCTTT	CASSTEGPLLEAFF
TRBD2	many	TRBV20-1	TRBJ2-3	TGCAGTGCTAGATCTAGCGGGAGGGGGGATACGCAGTATTTT	CSARSSGRGDTQYF
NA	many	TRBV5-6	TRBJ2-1	TGTGCCAGCAGGTATGGGATTGAGCAGTTCTTC	CASRYGIEQFF
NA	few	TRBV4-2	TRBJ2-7	TGTGCCAGCAGCCAAGCAGACGCCTCCTACGAGCAGTACTTC	CASSQADASYEQYF
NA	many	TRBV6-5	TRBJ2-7	TGTGCCAGCAGTTATGCGGACAGCTCCTACGAGCAGTACTTC	CASSYADSSYEQYF
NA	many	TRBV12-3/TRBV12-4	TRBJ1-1	TGTGCCAGCAGAGGGGTATTCCCGGGCACTGAAGCTTTCTTT	CASRGVFPGTEAFF
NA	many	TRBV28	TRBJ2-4	TGTGCCAGCAGTTTGAGAGGGGGGCGGTACATTCAGTACTTC	CASSLRGGRYIQYF
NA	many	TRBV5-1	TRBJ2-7	TGCGCCAGCTACGAGCAGTACTTC	CASYEQYF
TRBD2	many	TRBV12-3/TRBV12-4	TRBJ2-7	TGTGCCAGCAGTTTAAGTAGGACTAGCGGGAGGTCTGGGGAGCAGTACTTC	CASSLSRTSGRSGEQYF
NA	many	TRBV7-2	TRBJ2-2	TGTGCCAGCAGCTTTTTTGCAGTGTTTGTGCCCGGGGAGCTGTTTTTT	CASSFFAVFVPGELFF
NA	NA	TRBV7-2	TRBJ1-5	TGTGCCAGCAGCCCGACAGCGGGGAGCAATCAGCCCCAGCATTTT	CASSPTAGSNQPQHF
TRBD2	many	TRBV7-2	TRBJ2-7	TGTGCCAGCAGCGCAACGTGGGGCGGGAGGGCTTACGAGCAGTACTTC	CASSATWGGRAYEQYF
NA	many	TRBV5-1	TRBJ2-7	TGCGCCAGCAGCTTTGGGGGATCCAACGAGCAGTACTTC	CASSFGGSNEQYF
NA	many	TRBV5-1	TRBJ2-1	TGCGCCAGCAGCCTCGGGGTTAGTCCTTCCAATGAGCAGTTCTTC	CASSLGVSPSNEQFF